This T cell receptor (beta chain) was obtained from a study of shared clonotypes between healthy human individuals. As for this clone: Its target is not known.

CDR3 length: 15 residues. Germline lookup yields CDR1 ENHRY and CDR2 SYGVKD. With 0 bases clipped from V and 7 bases from J, the junction kept 4 bases outside the gene matches. Whole-study results and caveats: Sorted-subset sequencing was shown by rarefaction to be incomplete despite large depth. Clonotypes that were shared across a few donors made up approximately 5.1% of naive CD4 clonotypes. Owing to a small donor count, the genetic and exposure-history diversity represented was limited.

In the original analysis: As immunoSEQ supplied junction-only sequences (without quality scores), filtering differed. Method: immunoSEQ multiplex PCR; TCRdb's copy keeps in-frame clones and lacks some. From that table come the V and J calls and clone size; the DNA was used to work out D and trimming. This table has roughly 700,000 clones, about 74% appearing once. The sample taken for sequencing was memory CD4+ T cells sorted from blood. As for subset: CD45RA-negative fraction. The sequence was obtained from a woman younger than 45 in good health. J is TRBJ2-7 and V is TRBV10-3; 12 bases agree with TRBD1. This chain's CDR3 is CAISESGTGGREQYF. The CDR3, as DNA: TGTGCCATCAGTGAGTCAGGGACAGGGGGCCGTGAGCAGTACTTC.